The present T cell receptor (beta chain) was sequenced within a study of blood T cell repertoires in COVID-19. The overall study: Sample material is recorded as cDNA or gDNA derived from T cells, B-cell-depleted T cells, or PBMCs.

The CDR3 is 15 amino acids. Germline V gives CDR1 ENHRY, CDR2 SYGVKD. Trimming stripped 6 bases from V and 0 bases from J, with 14 bases between. Original methodology: Nucleated cell number was recorded as an estimate derived from reference gene primer amplification. Assay used: immunoSEQ multiplex PCR; TCRdb lists only in-frame clones, some missing. Clone size and V and J calls were adopted from that table, with D and trimming inferred from the DNA. The sample includes about 200,000 clones, around 80% seen only once; the top ten take 6.9%. This chain connects TRBV10-3 to TRBJ1-2; perhaps TRBD1 as D (5 bases). Material: peripheral blood. The receptor comes from a human donor with acute or convalescent COVID-19. The donor label of this sample is uncertain. The CDR3 sequence is CAIRGEGRANYGYTF. The DNA of the CDR3 is TGTGCCATCAGGGGGGAGGGGCGAGCTAACTATGGCTACACCTTC.